Shown below are 6 T cell receptor beta chains from a single sample sequenced in a study of blood T cell repertoires in COVID-19. Libraries were prepared by immunoSEQ multiplex PCR; TCRdb keeps only in-frame clonotypes and omits some of them. The sample lists roughly 180,000 clones, around four fifths occurring once. The sequenced sample consisted of PBMCs or T cells enriched from blood (not recorded which). The receptors originated from a man in his forties or fifties who had recovered from COVID-19.

This clone showed up just a few times. The chain couples TRBV19 to TRBJ2-4; perhaps TRBD1 as D (5 bases). V was pared by 9 bases and J by 8 bases, with 17 bases between. Germline assignment: CDR1 LNHDA and CDR2 SQIVND (reference sequence). CDR3 size: 13 residues. CDR3 residues: CASLDWTRDIQYF. The CDR3, as DNA: TGTGCCAGCCTCGACTGGACCAGGGACATTCAGTACTTC.

The gene calls are TRBV19 and TRBJ1-2, with a possible D match to TRBD1 (5 bases). The CDR3 runs to 14 residues. The germline V gene encodes CDR1 LNHDA and CDR2 SQIVND (reference sequence). V shed 7 bases and J shed 8 bases, with 20 bases lying between them. CDR3 region: CASTRRGSSGGYTF. CDR3 in DNA: TGTGCCAGTACCCGACGGGGGTCTTCTGGCGGCTACACCTTC.

V and J are TRBV5-1 and TRBJ1-1; D not certain. Trimming removed 0 bases at V and 5 bases at J, with 14 bases between. Germline V gene data show CDR1 as SGHRS and CDR2 as YFSETQ. This CDR3 has 15 residues. The CDR3 nucleotides read TGCGCCAGCAGCTTGGTCCTTGGGAGACTAACTGAAGCTTTCTTT. The encoded protein is CASSLVLGRLTEAFF.

V usage is TRBV30 and J usage is TRBJ2-3; D is ambiguous. The ends were cut back, 0 bases at V and 4 bases at J, with 5 bases in the middle. Germline CDR1 reads GTSNPN; CDR2 reads SVGIG (reference sequence). CDR3 size: 12 residues. The CDR3 is CAWSVSSDTQYF. CDR3 nucleotide sequence: TGTGCCTGGAGTGTTTCCTCAGATACGCAGTATTTT.

The chain uses TRBV9 and TRBJ1-3, with D perhaps TRBD1 (5 bases). The ends were cut back, 1 base at V and 5 bases at J, with 16 bases in the middle. Germline loops: CDR1 SGDLS, CDR2 YYNGEE. The CDR3 extends over 16 amino acids. The CDR3 DNA sequence: TGTGCCAGCAGCGTATTAGACGCGCAGGGCCGAAACACCATATATTTT. Its protein product is CASSVLDAQGRNTIYF.

With respect to this clone: Other nucleotide sequences in the sample specify the same CDR3. The genes are TRBV4-3 and TRBJ1-5, with 11 bases matching TRBD1. Germline V CDR1 and CDR2: LGHNA, YSLEER. The CDR3 spans 14 residues. J gave up 5 bases and V 4 bases, and 1 base lay outside the gene matches. CDR3 in DNA: TGCGCCAGCAGCCCGGGACAGGGGGATCAGCCCCAGCATTTT. Protein product: CASSPGQGDQPQHF.